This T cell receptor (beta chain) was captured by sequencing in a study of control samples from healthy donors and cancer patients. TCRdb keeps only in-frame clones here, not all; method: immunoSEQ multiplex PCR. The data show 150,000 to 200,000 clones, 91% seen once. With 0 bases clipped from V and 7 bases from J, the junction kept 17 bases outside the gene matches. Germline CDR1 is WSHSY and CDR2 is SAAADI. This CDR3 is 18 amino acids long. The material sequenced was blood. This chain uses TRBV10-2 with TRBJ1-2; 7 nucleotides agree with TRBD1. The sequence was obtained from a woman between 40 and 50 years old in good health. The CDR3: CASSESQDRLGLKGGYTF. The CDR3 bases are TGCGCCAGCAGTGAGTCGCAGGACAGGTTAGGACTGAAGGGTGGCTACACCTTC.